Following are 29 T cell receptor beta chains from one sample sequenced in a study of graft-versus-host responses after intestinal transplantation. No antigen has been identified for these receptors. Data came from immunoSEQ multiplex PCR; TCRdb stores just in-frame clones and leaves some out. The top ten hold approximately 18% of the sample, which has 80,000 to 100,000 clones, roughly 87% seen once. The sequenced sample was unstimulated CD8+ T cells sorted from spleen or lymph node cells, obtained before intestinal transplant. The receptors come from a human donor who received an intestinal transplant.

V is TRBV5-6 and J is TRBJ2-7, with a weak D call TRBD2 (6 bases). V lost 3 bases, J lost 7 bases, and 17 bases lay in between. Germline V gene sequence: CDR1 SGHDT, CDR2 YYEEEE. This CDR3 is 14 amino acids long. The CDR3 nucleotides read TGTGCCAGCAGCTCCCCGGGACTGACGGGGGAGCAGTACTTC. Its translation is CASSSPGLTGEQYF.

CDR3 nucleotides: TGTGCCAGCAGCTTAGATCGGCCAGGGACCTCCTATAATTCACCCCTCCACTTT. It specifies CASSLDRPGTSYNSPLHF. The J gene is TRBJ1-6, the V gene TRBV11-2; the D gene is possibly TRBD1 (5 bases). The CDR3 sequence is 18 residues long. Germline V CDR1 and CDR2: SGHAT, FQNNGV. V lost 0 bases and J 0 bases, leaving 12 bases between the germline ends.

The chain couples TRBV7-9 to TRBJ1-1; 8 nucleotides line up with TRBD1. This CDR3 is 18 amino acids long. Unmatched junction bases numbered 19, after V lost 5 bases and J lost 5 bases. The V gene's germline CDR1 is SEHNR and CDR2 FQNEAQ (reference sequence). As DNA, the CDR3 is TGTGCCAGCAGCCCCTGGGTTCGACAGGGGTACTCGTGGACTGAAGCTTTCTTT. Protein: CASSPWVRQGYSWTEAFF.

The rearrangement joins TRBV6-5 to TRBJ2-7; D is possibly TRBD2 (7 bases). This CDR3 is 14 amino acids long. Germline loops: CDR1 MNHEY, CDR2 SVGAGI. Trimming cost V 5 bases and J 5 bases, with 16 bases left between them. The CDR3 DNA follows: TGTGCCAGCAGTGAACGGGGGGCTTCGGACGAGCAGTACTTC. This translates into CASSERGASDEQYF.

The rearrangement uses TRBV6-6 and TRBJ2-3; D possibly matches TRBD1 or TRBD2 (5 bases each). CDR3 length: 13 amino acids. Germline CDR1 reads MNHNY; CDR2 reads SVGAGI (reference sequence). The V gene lost 6 bases and the J gene lost 6 bases, with 13 bases spanning the gap. CDR3 sequence reads: CASSWLRDDTQYF. The CDR3 DNA reads as TGTGCCAGCAGCTGGCTTCGGGACGATACGCAGTATTTT.

The rearrangement links TRBV6-5 to TRBJ2-3, with D maybe TRBD1 (5 bases). V was clipped by 2 bases and J by 0 bases, with 6 bases between them. The CDR3 runs to 14 residues. Germline lookup yields CDR1 MNHEY and CDR2 SVGAGI. CDR3 loop: CASSYAGSTDTQYF. CDR3 DNA sequence: TGTGCCAGCAGTTACGCAGGGAGCACAGATACGCAGTATTTT.

The CDR3 region has the DNA TGCGCCAGCAACCTTGGAGGGGGGGGTGGCACCGGGGAGCTGTTTTTT. Translated: CASNLGGGGGTGELFF. The V gene is TRBV4-1, the J gene TRBJ2-2; D perhaps matches TRBD2 (7 bases). The V end lost 7 bases, the J end lost 4 bases, and 19 bases lay between the germline ends. The CDR3 runs 16 residues. Per germline, CDR1 MGHRA and CDR2 YSYEKL.

This rearrangement joins TRBV5-4 to TRBJ2-1; D gene uncertain. V was pared by 2 bases and J by 5 bases, with 8 bases between. This CDR3 spans 13 amino acids. Germline V lookup: CDR1 SGHNT, CDR2 YYREEE (reference sequence). CDR3 in DNA: TGTGCCAGCAGCTTCGGACGGGACAATGAGCAGTTCTTC. This encodes CASSFGRDNEQFF.

This chain connects TRBV2 to TRBJ1-4; perhaps TRBD1 as D (5 bases). The CDR3 consists of 14 residues. Trimming cost V 8 bases and J 8 bases, with 18 bases left between them. Per the germline V gene, CDR1 is SNHLY and CDR2 is FYNNEI. As DNA, the CDR3 is TGTGCCAGCCGAGGTGGGCGCGGGGGAGAAAAACTGTTTTTT. Its protein product is CASRGGRGGEKLFF.

The chain is built from TRBV20-1 and TRBJ2-7; D remains unclear. The CDR3 extends over 11 amino acids. CDR1 and CDR2 (germline): DFQATT, SNEGSKA (reference sequence). The V gene lost 4 bases and the J gene lost 5 bases, with 9 bases spanning the gap. The CDR3 spells CSAIPRHEQYF. The CDR3 coding sequence is TGCAGTGCTATCCCCCGCCACGAGCAGTACTTC.

This chain joins TRBV4-2 and TRBJ2-7; D is uncertain. The CDR3 loop spans 12 amino acids. Trimming cost V 3 bases and J 7 bases, with 10 bases left between them. Germline CDR1 LGHNA, CDR2 YNFKEQ. In DNA form, the CDR3 reads TGTGCCAGCAGCCATGTCGTGGAGGAGCAGTACTTC. Amino acid sequence: CASSHVVEEQYF.

This chain links TRBV11-2 with TRBJ2-1; TRBD2 agrees at 14 bases. The V gene end was trimmed by 4 bases and the J gene end by 7 bases; junction bases not matched to a gene: 9. The germline V gene encodes CDR1 SGHAT and CDR2 FQNNGV. The length of the CDR3 is 17 residues. CDR3 loop: CASSSGPTSGGANEQFF. CDR3 sequence (DNA): TGTGCCAGCAGCTCCGGGCCGACTAGCGGGGGGGCGAATGAGCAGTTCTTC.

The chain has TRBV5-4 and TRBJ2-1; 8 bases are shared with TRBD2. Trimming removed 1 base from V and 8 bases from J; junction bases left unmatched: 8. This CDR3 has 15 residues. Per the germline V gene, CDR1 is SGHNT and CDR2 is YYREEE (reference sequence). This CDR3 is CASSLYGRAVDEQFF. The CDR3 DNA is TGTGCCAGCAGCTTGTACGGGAGGGCCGTAGATGAGCAGTTCTTC.

The J gene is TRBJ1-2, the V gene TRBV30, with TRBD1 matching 7 bases. The junction had 7 bases not matched to a gene; V was cut back by 1 base and J by 8 bases. Germline V gives CDR1 GTSNPN, CDR2 SVGIG (reference sequence). The CDR3 has 13 residues. This chain's CDR3 is CAWSEGALEGYTF. For the CDR3, the DNA is TGTGCCTGGAGTGAGGGGGCGTTGGAAGGCTACACCTTC.

The CDR3 coding sequence is TGTGCCAGCAGTCAAGGACAGGCCTCCTACGAGCAGTACTTC. This translates into CASSQGQASYEQYF. The chain has TRBV6-5 and TRBJ2-7; TRBD1 matches at 7 bases. The V segment lost 5 bases and the J segment 0 bases; nucleotides outside the gene matches: 4. The CDR3 contains 14 residues. Germline V gene sequence: CDR1 MNHEY, CDR2 SVGAGI.

V is TRBV20-1 and J is TRBJ1-1; D is undetermined. Germline V gene data show CDR1 as DFQATT and CDR2 as SNEGSKA (reference sequence). This CDR3 has 10 residues. The germline V and J ends were trimmed by 0 bases and 7 bases, with 3 bases remaining between them. CDR3 region: CSARDNEAFF. In DNA form, the CDR3 reads TGCAGTGCTAGAGACAATGAAGCTTTCTTT.

Here the CDR3 reads CASSLLRRAGRAIDTQYF. CDR3 nucleotide sequence: TGTGCCAGCAGCTTACTACGGAGGGCCGGGAGGGCCATCGATACGCAGTATTTT. The rearrangement uses TRBV5-6 and TRBJ2-3; 8 bases fit TRBD2. This CDR3 region has 18 residues. Trimming cost V 2 bases and J 6 bases; bases outside gene matches: 17. The V gene's germline CDR1 is SGHDT and CDR2 YYEEEE.

The V gene is TRBV5-1, the J gene TRBJ1-4; unclear D gene. Between the trimmed V and J ends, which lost 4 bases and 2 bases, there was a span of 15 bases. This CDR3 region has 16 residues. Germline V lookup: CDR1 SGHRS, CDR2 YFSETQ. Here the CDR3 reads CASSLGQPLTNEKLFF. In DNA, the CDR3 is TGCGCCAGCAGCCTCGGCCAGCCGTTGACTAATGAAAAACTGTTTTTT.

This chain links TRBV7-2 with TRBJ2-7; either TRBD1 or TRBD2 may supply D (5 bases each). V lost 4 bases to trimming and J lost 3 bases, with 10 bases between them. The CDR3 loop spans 13 amino acids. Germline V gene data show CDR1 as SGHTA and CDR2 as FQGNSA. The CDR3 DNA sequence: TGTGCCAGCAGCTACGGGGCGGGCTACGAGCAGTACTTC. Protein product: CASSYGAGYEQYF. Full variable domain (remainder filled in from reference TRBV7-2 and TRBJ2-7): GAGVSQSPSNKVTEKGKDVELRCDPISGHTALYWYRQSLGQGLEFLIYFQGNSAPDKSGLPSDRFSAERTGGSVSTLTIQRTQQEDSAVYLCASSYGAGYEQYFGPGTRLTVT.

The chain has TRBV13 and TRBJ2-1; D not certain. Germline loops: CDR1 PRHDT, CDR2 FYEKMQ (reference sequence). The CDR3 covers 11 residues. V was pared by 6 bases and J by 6 bases, with 6 bases between. Here the CDR3 DNA reads TGTGCCAGCAGGATAACCAATGAGCAGTTCTTC. Protein product: CASRITNEQFF.

The chain couples TRBV23-1 to TRBJ2-5, with 13 bases aligning to TRBD2. TRBV23-1 is reported as an ORF; its role is uncertain. CDR3 length: 18 residues. V lost 4 bases and J lost 5; bases outside the gene matches: 13. Here the CDR3 DNA reads TGCGCCAGCAGTCTGGGGACTAGCGGGACAATCGAGGGTGAGACCCAGTACTTC. This gives the protein CASSLGTSGTIEGETQYF.

The V gene is TRBV6-5, the J gene TRBJ2-5; TRBD1 is a possible D gene (5 bases). V lost 3 bases and J 2 bases, leaving 10 bases between the germline ends. CDR3 length: 14 residues. Germline values: CDR1 MNHEY, CDR2 SVGAGI. The CDR3 DNA reads TGTGCCAGCAGTTATCAGGGTACGCAAGAGACCCAGTACTTC. Translating gives CASSYQGTQETQYF.

The chain is built from TRBV2 and TRBJ2-7; D call uncertain. The CDR3 is 12 amino acids. V dropped 4 bases and J dropped 4 bases, with 8 bases sitting between them. CDR1 is SNHLY and CDR2 is FYNNEI in the germline V gene. The CDR3 bases are TGTGCCAGCAGTGGGCTTATATACGAGCAGTACTTC. Its translation is CASSGLIYEQYF. The entire variable domain, with the rest obtained from reference TRBV2 and TRBJ2-7, is as follows: EPEVTQTPSHQVTQMGQEVILRCVPISNHLYFYWYRQILGQKVEFLVSFYNNEISEKSEIFDDQFSVERPDGSNFTLKIRSTKLEDSAMYFCASSGLIYEQYFGPGTRLTVT.

The rearrangement joins TRBV28 to TRBJ2-5; 13 positions match TRBD2. Losses at the gene ends were 7 bases for V and 5 bases for J; bases not matched to a gene: 7. This CDR3 has 15 residues. The germline V gene encodes CDR1 MDHEN and CDR2 SYDVKM. The CDR3: CASNTGTSGTETQYF. CDR3 DNA sequence: TGTGCCAGCAACACCGGGACTAGCGGGACCGAGACCCAGTACTTC.

The rearrangement uses TRBV27 and TRBJ1-2, with D possibly TRBD1 on 6 matching bases. In germline, CDR1 is MNHEY, CDR2 SMNVEV (reference sequence). The CDR3 runs to 14 residues. V was trimmed by 5 bases and J by 4 bases, leaving 14 bases between them. CDR3 residues: CASSQDSTAYGYTF. CDR3 nucleotides: TGTGCCAGCAGTCAGGACAGCACGGCCTATGGCTACACCTTC.

The CDR3 here is CASSPEGSANYGYTF. In DNA form, the CDR3 reads TGTGCCAGCTCACCCGAGGGCAGTGCTAACTATGGCTACACCTTC. The rearrangement links TRBV18 to TRBJ1-2; D remains unclear. CDR1 and CDR2 from the germline V gene are KGHSH and LQKENI. V was cut by 3 bases and J by 0 bases, with 11 bases left in between. The CDR3 length is 15 residues.

This chain joins TRBV19 and TRBJ1-3; D possibly corresponds to TRBD1 (6 bases). With 4 bases removed from V and 4 bases from J, the gap between germline ends came to 11 bases. Germline V lookup: CDR1 LNHDA, CDR2 SQIVND (reference sequence). The CDR3 length is 14 residues. The CDR3 protein is CASSNRAQGNTIYF. The CDR3 DNA reads as TGTGCCAGTAGTAACAGGGCTCAAGGAAACACCATATATTTT. Looking up the rest from reference TRBV19 and TRBJ1-3 gives the full variable domain: DGGITQSPKYLFRKEGQNVTLSCEQNLNHDAMYWYRQDPGQGLRLIYYSQIVNDFQKGDIAEGYSVSREKKESFPLTVTSAQKNPTAFYLCASSNRAQGNTIYFGEGSWLTVV.

In DNA form, the CDR3 reads TGCGCCAGCAGCCTGACTAGCGGGGGGGCCGATGAGCAGTTCTTC. Its translation: CASSLTSGGADEQFF. The chain couples TRBV4-1 to TRBJ2-1; 14 bases are a match to TRBD2. The CDR3 consists of 15 residues. Germline values: CDR1 MGHRA, CDR2 YSYEKL. V lost 4 bases and J lost 8; bases outside the gene matches: 4.

This sequence joins TRBV6-1 and TRBJ1-2; 9 bases align to TRBD1. CDR1 is MNHNS, CDR2 SASEGT, per germline. The CDR3 is 14 residues long. V lost 7 bases and J lost 2; bases outside the gene matches: 5. Written as DNA, the CDR3 is TGTGCCAGCACCGTACAGGGGGCAAACTATGGCTACACCTTC. This translates into CASTVQGANYGYTF.